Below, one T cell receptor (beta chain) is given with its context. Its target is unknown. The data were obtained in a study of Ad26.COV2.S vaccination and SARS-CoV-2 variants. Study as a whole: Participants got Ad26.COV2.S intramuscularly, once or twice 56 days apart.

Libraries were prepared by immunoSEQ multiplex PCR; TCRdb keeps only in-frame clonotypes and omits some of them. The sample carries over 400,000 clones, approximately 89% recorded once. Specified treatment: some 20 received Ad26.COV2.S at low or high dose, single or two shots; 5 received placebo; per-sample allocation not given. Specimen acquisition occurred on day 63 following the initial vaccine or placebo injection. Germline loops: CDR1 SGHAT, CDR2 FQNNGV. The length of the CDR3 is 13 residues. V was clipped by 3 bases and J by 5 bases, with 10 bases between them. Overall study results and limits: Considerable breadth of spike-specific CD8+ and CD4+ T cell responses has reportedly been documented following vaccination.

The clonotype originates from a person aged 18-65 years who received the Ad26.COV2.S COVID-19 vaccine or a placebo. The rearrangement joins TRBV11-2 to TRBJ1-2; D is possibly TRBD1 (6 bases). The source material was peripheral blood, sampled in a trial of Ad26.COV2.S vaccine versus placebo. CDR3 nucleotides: TGTGCCAGCAGCTTTTCCAGGGGTTATGGCTACACCTTC. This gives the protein CASSFSRGYGYTF.